This T cell receptor (beta chain) was identified in a study of prognosis after radiotherapy for stage I lung cancer. V was shortened by 3 bases and J by 9 bases, with 15 bases between the two germline ends. Germline lookup yields CDR1 LGHDT and CDR2 YNNKEL (reference sequence). The CDR3 is 14 residues long. Two-round multiplex PCR on genomic DNA was the method by which TCR beta CDR3 was amplified. With primers specific to each TRBV and TRBJ gene, the first-round PCR was performed. Each CDR3 protein gets one entry after TCRdb re-called the multiplex PCR reads with MiXCR. The sample records about 22,000 distinct CDR3 sequences, roughly 40% being singletons.

The sequences come from PBMCs, collected before or after stereotactic body radiation therapy (not recorded which). The receptor's source is a donor over 45 with non-small cell lung cancer. The chain combines TRBV3-1 with TRBJ1-5, with D possibly matching TRBD1 (5 bases). The CDR3 loop reads CASSQGLIGGPQHF. The CDR3 DNA is TGTGCCAGCAGCCAGGGGCTTATTGGGGGGCCCCAGCATTTT.